This T cell receptor (beta chain) came from a study of CD4 T cells in relation to SARS-CoV-2 and coronaviruses. Across the study: The negative reference was HIV-1 Nef peptide pool or peptide-free culture. Study findings and constraints: The cross-reactivity analysis covered only spike protein, not other viral proteins.

CDR3 length: 15 amino acids. Germline trimming cut 0 bases from V and 6 bases from J; bases unmatched to any gene: 4. Per germline, CDR1 SGHRS and CDR2 YFSETQ. Before the COVID-19 pandemic, during about 2011-2019, CD4+ T cells were taken from unexposed donors. The cells were cultured for 10 days before CD4+ T cells were isolated. Testing used SARS-CoV-2 S/N and four cold-coronavirus spikes on unexposed-donor CD4+ T cells, cells permitting. This clone was counted a few times. No antigen is known for it. The method was immunoSEQ multiplex PCR; TCRdb's version includes in-frame clones alone and lacks a portion of them. Of 20,000 to 30,000 clones in the sample, about 76% were seen once.

The sequencing input was CD4+ T cells from PBMCs, cultured in vitro. The receptor's source is a human donor in good health. The V and J genes are TRBV5-1 and TRBJ1-3, with TRBD1 matching 9 bases. The CDR3 region is CASSLAGQGTNTIYF. CDR3 sequence (DNA): TGCGCCAGCAGCTTGGCGGGACAGGGAACAAACACCATATATTTT.